The text below deals with one TCR beta chain. The target antigen is unknown. With 1 base clipped from V and 5 bases from J, the junction kept 4 bases outside the gene matches. This CDR3 contains 16 residues. The germline V gene has CDR1 SGHAT and CDR2 FQNNGV. The source of the sample is a study of human T cells and chemical hapten exposure. Study at large: Sensitization was performed using 2% DPC on a 2 cm by 2 cm upper inner arm skin site. Study-level findings and limits: The number of TCRs over 1 in 1000 frequency stayed unchanged after DPC. Expanded TCRs were compared with controls, and the expanded TCRs formed significantly more large CDR3 similarity clusters.

Time point given: pre-sensitization, week 0. Treatment noted: therapeutic diphenylcyclopropenone sensitization with weekly scalp DPC. TCRdb used MiXCR to reprocess the RACE reads, holding one entry per CDR3 protein. Altogether about 74,000 distinct CDR3 sequences are present, around 15% being singletons, with the ten largest covering 4.6%. J is TRBJ2-1 and V is TRBV11-2; TRBD2 matches at 11 bases. The source material was whole blood, sampled in connection with sensitization to the hapten diphenylcyclopropenone (DPC). The sequence was collected from a woman aged 50 to 60 with alopecia areata. Some clones in this sample may be carry-over from other donors' samples. The CDR3 DNA sequence: TGTGCCAGCAGCTTAGCAGGGACTAGCGGACACAATGAGCAGTTCTTC. Translated: CASSLAGTSGHNEQFF.